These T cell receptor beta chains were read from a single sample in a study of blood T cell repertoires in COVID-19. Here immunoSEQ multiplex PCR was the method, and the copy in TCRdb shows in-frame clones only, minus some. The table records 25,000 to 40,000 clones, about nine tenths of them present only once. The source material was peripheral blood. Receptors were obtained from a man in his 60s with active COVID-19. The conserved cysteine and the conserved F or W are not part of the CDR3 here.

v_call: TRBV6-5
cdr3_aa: ASSYHSDGQTEAF

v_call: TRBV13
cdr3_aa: ASSTTGQGWEQY

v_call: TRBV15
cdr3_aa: ATSRDQSRRREQY

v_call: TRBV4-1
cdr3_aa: ASSPPRAGGREQF

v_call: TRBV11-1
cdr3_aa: ASSLSGTSLYEQY

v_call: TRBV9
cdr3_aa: ASSVAGGPFNEQF

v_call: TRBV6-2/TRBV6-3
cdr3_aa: ASSRTQGTGGYT

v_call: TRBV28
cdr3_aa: ASTGSGNTIY

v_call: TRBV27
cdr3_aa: ASRPPGLSYNEQF

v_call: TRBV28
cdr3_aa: ASSLTSGTQY

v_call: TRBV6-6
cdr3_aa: ATEAGPETQY

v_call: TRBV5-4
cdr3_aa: ASSYKGQGAYGYT

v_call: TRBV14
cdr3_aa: ASSQGTGPSGQY

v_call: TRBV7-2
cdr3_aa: ASSLNAGLSTEAF

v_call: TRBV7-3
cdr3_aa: ASSLIRGTDYEQY

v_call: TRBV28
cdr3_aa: ASSSGQGGIQPQH

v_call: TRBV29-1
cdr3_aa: SADLGDRTNVLT

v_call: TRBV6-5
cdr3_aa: ASSYSPPGEEQY

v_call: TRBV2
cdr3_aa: ASSLSSADNEQF

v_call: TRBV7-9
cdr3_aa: ASSSGQRPQPRAF

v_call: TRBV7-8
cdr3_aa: ASSDPGSGGYT

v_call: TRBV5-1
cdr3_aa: ASSFLNSKETQY

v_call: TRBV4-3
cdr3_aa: ASSQKPQGFGEKLF

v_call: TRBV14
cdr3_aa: ASSQWDKGTNTEAF

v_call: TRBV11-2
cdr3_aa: ASNELAGGTKQY

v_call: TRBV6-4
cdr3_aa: ASSDSTGTRAPTSGRTPSYEQY

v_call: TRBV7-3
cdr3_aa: ASSLWTSGGGEQF